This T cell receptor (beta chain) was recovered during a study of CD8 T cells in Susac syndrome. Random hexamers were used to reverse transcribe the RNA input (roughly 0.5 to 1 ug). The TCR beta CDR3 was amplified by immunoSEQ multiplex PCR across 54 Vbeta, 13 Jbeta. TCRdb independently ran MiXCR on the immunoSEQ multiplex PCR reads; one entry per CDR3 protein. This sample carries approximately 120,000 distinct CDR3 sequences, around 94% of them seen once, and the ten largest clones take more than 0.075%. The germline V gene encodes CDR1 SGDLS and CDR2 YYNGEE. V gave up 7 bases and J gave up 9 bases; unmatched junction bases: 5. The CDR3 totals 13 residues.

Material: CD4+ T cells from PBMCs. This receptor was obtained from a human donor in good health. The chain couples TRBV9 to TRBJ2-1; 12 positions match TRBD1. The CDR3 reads CASSGQGAGEQFF. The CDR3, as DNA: TGTGCCAGCTCGGGACAGGGGGCCGGTGAGCAGTTCTTC.